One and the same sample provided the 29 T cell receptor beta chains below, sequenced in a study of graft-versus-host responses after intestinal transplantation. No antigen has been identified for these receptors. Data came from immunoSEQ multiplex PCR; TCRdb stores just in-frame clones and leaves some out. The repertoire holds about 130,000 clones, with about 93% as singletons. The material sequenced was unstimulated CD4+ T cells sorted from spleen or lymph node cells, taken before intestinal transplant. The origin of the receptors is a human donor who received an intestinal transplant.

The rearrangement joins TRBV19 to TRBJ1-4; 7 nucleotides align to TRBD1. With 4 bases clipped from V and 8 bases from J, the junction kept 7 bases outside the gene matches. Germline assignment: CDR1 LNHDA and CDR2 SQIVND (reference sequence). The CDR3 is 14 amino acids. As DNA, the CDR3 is TGTGCCAGTAGTACCTGGGACAGAGAAGAAAAACTGTTTTTT. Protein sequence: CASSTWDREEKLFF. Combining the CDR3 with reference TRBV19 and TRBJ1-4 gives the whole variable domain DGGITQSPKYLFRKEGQNVTLSCEQNLNHDAMYWYRQDPGQGLRLIYYSQIVNDFQKGDIAEGYSVSREKKESFPLTVTSAQKNPTAFYLCASSTWDREEKLFFGSGTQLSVL.

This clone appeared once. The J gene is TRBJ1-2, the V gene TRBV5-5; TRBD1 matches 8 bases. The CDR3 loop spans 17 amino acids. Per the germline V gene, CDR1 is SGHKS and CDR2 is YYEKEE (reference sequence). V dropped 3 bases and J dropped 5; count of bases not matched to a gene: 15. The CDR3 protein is CASSSTRAGGPHYGYTF. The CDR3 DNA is TGTGCCAGCAGCTCCACCCGGGCAGGGGGCCCGCATTATGGCTACACCTTC. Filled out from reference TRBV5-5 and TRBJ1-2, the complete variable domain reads DAGVTQSPTHLIKTRGQQVTLRCSPISGHKSVSWYQQVLGQGPQFIFQYYEKEERGRGNFPDRFSARQFPNYSSELNVNALLLGDSALYLCASSSTRAGGPHYGYTFGSGTRLTVV.

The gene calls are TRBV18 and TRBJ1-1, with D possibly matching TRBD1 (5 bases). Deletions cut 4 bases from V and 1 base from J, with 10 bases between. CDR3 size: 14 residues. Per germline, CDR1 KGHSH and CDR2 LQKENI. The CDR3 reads CASSRSRENTEAFF. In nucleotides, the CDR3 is TGTGCCAGCTCACGTTCCAGGGAGAACACTGAAGCTTTCTTT.

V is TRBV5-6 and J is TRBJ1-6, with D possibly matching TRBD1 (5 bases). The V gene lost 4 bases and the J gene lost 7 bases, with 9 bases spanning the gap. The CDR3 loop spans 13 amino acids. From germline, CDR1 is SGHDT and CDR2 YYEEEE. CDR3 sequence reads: CASSAGRNSPLHF. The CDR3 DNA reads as TGTGCCAGCAGCGCAGGGAGAAATTCACCCCTCCACTTT.

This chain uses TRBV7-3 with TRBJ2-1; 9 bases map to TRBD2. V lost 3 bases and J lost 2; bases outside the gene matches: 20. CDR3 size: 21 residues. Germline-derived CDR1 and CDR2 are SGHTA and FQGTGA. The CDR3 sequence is CASSFPAPRSGRRVPYNEQFF. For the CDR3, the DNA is TGTGCCAGCAGCTTCCCGGCCCCTAGGAGCGGGAGGAGGGTCCCCTACAATGAGCAGTTCTTC.

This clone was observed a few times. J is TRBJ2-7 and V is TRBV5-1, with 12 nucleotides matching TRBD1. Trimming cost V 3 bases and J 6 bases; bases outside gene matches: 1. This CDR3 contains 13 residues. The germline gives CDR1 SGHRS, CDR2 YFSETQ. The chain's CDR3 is CASSWGQGAEQYF. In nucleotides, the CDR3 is TGCGCCAGCAGCTGGGGACAGGGGGCCGAGCAGTACTTC.

The CDR3: CASSVEAGSTDTQYF. CDR3 bases: TGTGCCAGCAGCGTAGAAGCGGGAAGCACAGATACGCAGTATTTT. V usage is TRBV9 and J usage is TRBJ2-3, with 7 bases lining up with TRBD2. CDR3 length equals 15 residues. V gave up 0 bases and J gave up 0 bases; unmatched junction bases: 1. Germline V gene data show CDR1 as SGDLS and CDR2 as YYNGEE.

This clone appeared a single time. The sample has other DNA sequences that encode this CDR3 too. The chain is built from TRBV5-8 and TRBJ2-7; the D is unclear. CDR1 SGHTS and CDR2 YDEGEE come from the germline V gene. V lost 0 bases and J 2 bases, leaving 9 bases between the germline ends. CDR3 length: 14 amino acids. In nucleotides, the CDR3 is TGTGCCAGCAGCTTGGATCGCGGAGCCTACGAGCAGTACTTC. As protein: CASSLDRGAYEQYF.

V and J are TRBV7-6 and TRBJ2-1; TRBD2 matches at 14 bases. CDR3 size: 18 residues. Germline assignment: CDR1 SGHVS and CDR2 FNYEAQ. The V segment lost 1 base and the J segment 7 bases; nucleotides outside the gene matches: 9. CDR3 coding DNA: TGTGCCAGCAGCTTAGGGGGCGGGGGACTAGCGGGAGTAAATGAGCAGTTCTTC. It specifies CASSLGGGGLAGVNEQFF.

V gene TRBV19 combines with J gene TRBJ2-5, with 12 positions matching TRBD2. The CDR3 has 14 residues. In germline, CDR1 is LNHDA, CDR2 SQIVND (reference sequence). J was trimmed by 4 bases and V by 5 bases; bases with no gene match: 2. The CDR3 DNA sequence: TGTGCCAGTAGTGCACTAGCGGGAGGAGAGACCCAGTACTTC. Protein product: CASSALAGGETQYF. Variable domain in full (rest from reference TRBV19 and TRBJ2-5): DGGITQSPKYLFRKEGQNVTLSCEQNLNHDAMYWYRQDPGQGLRLIYYSQIVNDFQKGDIAEGYSVSREKKESFPLTVTSAQKNPTAFYLCASSALAGGETQYFGPGTRLLVL.

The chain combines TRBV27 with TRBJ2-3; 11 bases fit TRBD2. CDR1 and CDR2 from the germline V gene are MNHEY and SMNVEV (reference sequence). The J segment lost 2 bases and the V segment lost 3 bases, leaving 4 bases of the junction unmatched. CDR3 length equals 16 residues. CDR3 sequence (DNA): TGTGCCAGCAGTTTTAGCGGGAGGGCCTTCACAGATACGCAGTATTTT. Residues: CASSFSGRAFTDTQYF.

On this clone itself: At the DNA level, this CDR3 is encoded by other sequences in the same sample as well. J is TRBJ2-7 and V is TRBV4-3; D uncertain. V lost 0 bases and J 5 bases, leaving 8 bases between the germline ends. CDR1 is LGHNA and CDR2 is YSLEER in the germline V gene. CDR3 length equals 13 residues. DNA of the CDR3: TGCGCCAGCAGCCAAGAGCCACTCAACGAGCAGTACTTC. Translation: CASSQEPLNEQYF.

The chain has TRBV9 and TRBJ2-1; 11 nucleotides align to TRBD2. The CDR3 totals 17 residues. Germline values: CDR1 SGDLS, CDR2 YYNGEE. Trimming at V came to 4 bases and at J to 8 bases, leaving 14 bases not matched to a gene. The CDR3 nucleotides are TGTGCCAGCAGCCCAGGGCACGTAGCGGGAGGGCCCGATGAGCAGTTCTTC. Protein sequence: CASSPGHVAGGPDEQFF. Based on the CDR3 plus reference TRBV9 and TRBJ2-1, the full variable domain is DSGVTQTPKHLITATGQRVTLRCSPRSGDLSVYWYQQSLDQGLQFLIQYYNGEERAKGNILERFSAQQFPDLHSELNLSSLELGDSALYFCASSPGHVAGGPDEQFFGPGTRLTVL.

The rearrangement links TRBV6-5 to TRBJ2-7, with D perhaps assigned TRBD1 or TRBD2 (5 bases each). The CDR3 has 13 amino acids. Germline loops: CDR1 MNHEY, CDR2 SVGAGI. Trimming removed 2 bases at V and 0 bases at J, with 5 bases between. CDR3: CASSYGGSYEQYF. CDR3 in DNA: TGTGCCAGCAGTTACGGGGGCTCCTACGAGCAGTACTTC.

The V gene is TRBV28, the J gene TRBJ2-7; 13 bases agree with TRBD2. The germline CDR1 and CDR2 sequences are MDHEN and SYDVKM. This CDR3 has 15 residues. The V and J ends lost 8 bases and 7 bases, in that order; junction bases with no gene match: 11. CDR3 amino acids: CASGLLAGGPEEQYF. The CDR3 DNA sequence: TGTGCCAGCGGTCTACTAGCGGGAGGGCCGGAAGAGCAGTACTTC. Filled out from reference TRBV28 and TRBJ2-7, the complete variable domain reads DVKVTQSSRYLVKRTGEKVFLECVQDMDHENMFWYRQDPGLGLRLIYFSYDVKMKEKGDIPEGYSVSREKKERFSLILESASTNQTSMYLCASGLLAGGPEEQYFGPGTRLTVT.

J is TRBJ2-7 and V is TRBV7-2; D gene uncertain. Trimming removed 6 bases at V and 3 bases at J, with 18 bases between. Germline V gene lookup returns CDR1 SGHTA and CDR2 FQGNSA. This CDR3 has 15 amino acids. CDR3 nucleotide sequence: TGTGCCAGCAGTCCAGACGGACCCCGTGTCTACGAGCAGTACTTC. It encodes CASSPDGPRVYEQYF.

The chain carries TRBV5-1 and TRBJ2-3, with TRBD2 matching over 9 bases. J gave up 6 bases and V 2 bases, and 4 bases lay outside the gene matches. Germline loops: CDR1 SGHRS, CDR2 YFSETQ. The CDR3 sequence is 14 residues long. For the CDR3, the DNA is TGCGCCAGCAGCTTATTAGCGGGAGTGGATACGCAGTATTTT. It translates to CASSLLAGVDTQYF. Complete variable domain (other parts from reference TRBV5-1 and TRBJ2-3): KAGVTQTPRYLIKTRGQQVTLSCSPISGHRSVSWYQQTPGQGLQFLFEYFSETQRNKGNFPGRFSGRQFSNSRSEMNVSTLELGDSALYLCASSLLAGVDTQYFGPGTRLTVL.

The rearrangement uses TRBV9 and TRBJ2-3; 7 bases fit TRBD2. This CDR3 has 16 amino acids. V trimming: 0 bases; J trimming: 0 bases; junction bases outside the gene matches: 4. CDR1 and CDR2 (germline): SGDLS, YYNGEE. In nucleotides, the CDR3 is TGTGCCAGCAGCGTAGAAATAGCGGGCAGCACAGATACGCAGTATTTT. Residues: CASSVEIAGSTDTQYF.

The CDR3 DNA follows: TGTGCCAGCTCACCGGGACAGGGGACCTCCTACGAGCAGTACTTC. Its translation is CASSPGQGTSYEQYF. The rearrangement uses TRBV18 and TRBJ2-7; 10 bases are shared with TRBD1. CDR3 length: 15 residues. V gave up 3 bases and J gave up 0 bases; unmatched junction bases: 2. Germline-derived CDR1 and CDR2 are KGHSH and LQKENI.

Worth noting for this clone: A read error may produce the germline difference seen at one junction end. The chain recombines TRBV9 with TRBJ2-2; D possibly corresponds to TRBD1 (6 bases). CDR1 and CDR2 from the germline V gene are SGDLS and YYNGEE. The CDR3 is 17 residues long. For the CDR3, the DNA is TGTGCCAGCAGCGTAGCAGCATGGGGGACACAAACCGAGGAGCTGTTTTTT. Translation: CASSVAAWGTQTEELFF.

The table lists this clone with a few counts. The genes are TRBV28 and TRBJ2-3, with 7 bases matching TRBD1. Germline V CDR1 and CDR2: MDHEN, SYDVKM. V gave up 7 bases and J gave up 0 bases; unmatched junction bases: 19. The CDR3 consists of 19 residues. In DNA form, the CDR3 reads TGTGCCAGCAATCACGGAGCCCCGGGACAGTACCCGAGCACAGATACGCAGTATTTT. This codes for CASNHGAPGQYPSTDTQYF.

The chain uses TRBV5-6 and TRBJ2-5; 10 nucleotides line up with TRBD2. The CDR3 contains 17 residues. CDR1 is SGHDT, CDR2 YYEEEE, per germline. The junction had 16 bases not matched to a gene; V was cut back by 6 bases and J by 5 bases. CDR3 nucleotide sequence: TGTGCCAGCACTCAGGGTAGTAGCGGGAGGAGAGGGGAGACCCAGTACTTC. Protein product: CASTQGSSGRRGETQYF. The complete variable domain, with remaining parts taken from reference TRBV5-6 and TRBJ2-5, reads DAGVTQSPTHLIKTRGQQVTLRCSPKSGHDTVSWYQQALGQGPQFIFQYYEEEERQRGNFPDRFSGHQFPNYSSELNVNALLLGDSALYLCASTQGSSGRRGETQYFGPGTRLLVL.

The CDR3 nucleotides read TGTGCCTGGAGCTTAACTAGCGGGGCCCGCTCCTACAATGAGCAGTTCTTC. Translated: CAWSLTSGARSYNEQFF. The gene calls are TRBV30 and TRBJ2-1; 10 nucleotides line up with TRBD2. The trim removed 3 bases at V and 0 bases at J, leaving 8 bases unmatched. CDR3 size: 17 residues. Germline lookup yields CDR1 GTSNPN and CDR2 SVGIG (reference sequence).

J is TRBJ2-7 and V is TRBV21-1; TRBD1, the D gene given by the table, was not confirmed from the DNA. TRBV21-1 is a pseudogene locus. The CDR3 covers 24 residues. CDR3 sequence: CASSNALGQGALQAQPCGGGEQYF. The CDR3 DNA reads TGTGCCAGCAGCAATGCTTTGGGACAGGGGGCGCTTCAAGCCCAACCCTGCGGGGGAGGGGAGCAGTACTTC.

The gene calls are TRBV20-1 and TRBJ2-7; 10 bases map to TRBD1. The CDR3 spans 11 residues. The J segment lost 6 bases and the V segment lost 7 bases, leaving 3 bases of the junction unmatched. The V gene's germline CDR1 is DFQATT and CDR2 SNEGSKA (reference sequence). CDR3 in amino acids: CSGTGGIEQYF. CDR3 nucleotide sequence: TGCAGTGGGACAGGGGGGATCGAGCAGTACTTC.

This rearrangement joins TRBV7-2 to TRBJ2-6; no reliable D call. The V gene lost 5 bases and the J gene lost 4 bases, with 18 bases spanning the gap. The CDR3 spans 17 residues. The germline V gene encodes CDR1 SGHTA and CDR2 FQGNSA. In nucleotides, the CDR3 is TGTGCCAGCAGCCCCAATGACCCAAGAACCGGGGCCAACGTCCTGACTTTC. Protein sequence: CASSPNDPRTGANVLTF. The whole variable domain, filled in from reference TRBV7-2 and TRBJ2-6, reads GAGVSQSPSNKVTEKGKDVELRCDPISGHTALYWYRQSLGQGLEFLIYFQGNSAPDKSGLPSDRFSAERTGGSVSTLTIQRTQQEDSAVYLCASSPNDPRTGANVLTFGAGSRLTVL.

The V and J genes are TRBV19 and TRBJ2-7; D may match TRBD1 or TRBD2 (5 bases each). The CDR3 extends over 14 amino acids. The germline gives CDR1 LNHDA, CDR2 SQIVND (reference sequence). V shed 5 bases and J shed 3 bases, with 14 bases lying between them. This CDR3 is CASSDPGRGYEQYF. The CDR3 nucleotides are TGTGCCAGTAGTGACCCGGGACGGGGCTACGAGCAGTACTTC.

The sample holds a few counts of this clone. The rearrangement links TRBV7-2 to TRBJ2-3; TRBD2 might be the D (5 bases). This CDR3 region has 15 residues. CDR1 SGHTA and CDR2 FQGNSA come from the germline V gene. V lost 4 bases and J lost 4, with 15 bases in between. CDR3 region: CASSSPTRRPDTQYF. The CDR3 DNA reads TGTGCCAGCAGCTCACCTACTAGGCGGCCAGATACGCAGTATTTT.

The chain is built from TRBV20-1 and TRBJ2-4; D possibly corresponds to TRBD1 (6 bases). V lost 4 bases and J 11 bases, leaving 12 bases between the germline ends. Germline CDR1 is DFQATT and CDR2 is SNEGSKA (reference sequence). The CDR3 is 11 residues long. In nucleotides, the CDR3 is TGCAGTGCTAAGCAGGGGCGACTTCAGTACTTC. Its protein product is CSAKQGRLQYF.